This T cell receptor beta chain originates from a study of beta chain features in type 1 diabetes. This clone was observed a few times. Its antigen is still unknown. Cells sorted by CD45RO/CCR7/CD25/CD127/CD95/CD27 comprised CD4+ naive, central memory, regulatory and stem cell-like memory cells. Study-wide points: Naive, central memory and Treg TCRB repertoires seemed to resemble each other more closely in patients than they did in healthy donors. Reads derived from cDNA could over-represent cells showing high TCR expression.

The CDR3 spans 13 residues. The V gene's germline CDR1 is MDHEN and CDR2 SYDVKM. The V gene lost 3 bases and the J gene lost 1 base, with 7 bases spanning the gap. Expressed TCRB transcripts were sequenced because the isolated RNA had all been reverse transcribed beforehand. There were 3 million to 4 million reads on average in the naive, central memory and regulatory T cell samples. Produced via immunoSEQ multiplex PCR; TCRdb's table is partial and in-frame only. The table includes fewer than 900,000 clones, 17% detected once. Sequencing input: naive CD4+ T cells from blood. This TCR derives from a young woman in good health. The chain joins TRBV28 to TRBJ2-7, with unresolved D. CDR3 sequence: CASSLFRSYEQYF. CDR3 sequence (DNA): TGTGCCAGCAGTTTGTTTAGATCCTACGAGCAGTACTTC.